The 8 T cell receptor beta chains below come from one sample, sequenced in a study of blood T cell repertoires in COVID-19. TCRdb's table, derived via immunoSEQ multiplex PCR, lists solely in-frame clones and lacks some. Here the sample spans about 110,000 clones, approximately 90% being singletons. Sequencing input: peripheral blood. Receptors were obtained from a human donor in a cohort sampled during active COVID-19.

This sequence joins TRBV21-1 and TRBJ2-1; the listed D gene, TRBD1, was not tested against the DNA. TRBV21-1 is marked as a pseudogene. The CDR3 loop spans 15 amino acids. This CDR3 reads CASPPLTGANNEQFF. In nucleotides, the CDR3 is TGTGCCAGTCCGCCCTTGACAGGGGCCAACAATGAGCAGTTCTTC.

The V gene is TRBV2, the J gene TRBJ2-3; 11 nucleotides line up with TRBD2. CDR3 length: 15 residues. Per germline, CDR1 SNHLY and CDR2 FYNNEI. Trimming at V came to 5 bases and at J to 1 base, leaving 2 bases not matched to a gene. This CDR3 is CASSSTSGGTDTQYF. In DNA, the CDR3 is TGTGCCAGCAGTTCGACTAGCGGGGGCACAGATACGCAGTATTTT.

This clone appeared once. The rearrangement joins TRBV7-6 to TRBJ2-2, with 14 bases identical to TRBD2. V lost 6 bases and J lost 4; bases outside the gene matches: 4. CDR1 is SGHVS, CDR2 FNYEAQ, per germline. The CDR3 has 16 residues. The CDR3 spells CASRPGLAGGTGELFF. CDR3 nucleotides: TGTGCCAGCAGGCCAGGACTAGCGGGGGGCACCGGGGAGCTGTTTTTT.

The chain employs TRBV24-1 and TRBJ2-1; possibly TRBD2 for D (7 bases). The CDR3 extends over 16 amino acids. Germline loops: CDR1 KGHDR, CDR2 SFDVKD. The V gene lost 5 bases and the J gene lost 0 bases, with 13 bases spanning the gap. Here the CDR3 reads CATSGEGGPSYNEQFF. The CDR3 DNA reads as TGTGCCACCAGTGGAGAGGGGGGGCCCTCCTACAATGAGCAGTTCTTC.

The CDR3, as DNA: TGTGCCAGCAGTTTACGGGGTAGCGGGAGCGGCGAGCAGTACTTC. Its protein is CASSLRGSGSGEQYF. This rearrangement joins TRBV28 to TRBJ2-7, with 9 bases lining up with TRBD2. Unmatched junction bases numbered 8, after V lost 2 bases and J lost 6 bases. CDR3 length: 15 amino acids. Per the germline V gene, CDR1 is MDHEN and CDR2 is SYDVKM.

J is TRBJ2-1 and V is TRBV9; the D gene is possibly TRBD1 (6 bases). The V gene lost 0 bases and the J gene lost 8 bases, with 21 bases spanning the gap. This CDR3 has 17 amino acids. Germline V CDR1 and CDR2: SGDLS, YYNGEE. The CDR3 DNA is TGTGCCAGCAGCGTAGCTACAAGAGCGCAGGGGAACGATGAGCAGTTCTTC. Residues: CASSVATRAQGNDEQFF.

The J gene is TRBJ1-2, the V gene TRBV11-3; 7 positions match TRBD1. J gave up 0 bases and V 2 bases, and 6 bases lay outside the gene matches. This CDR3 comprises 16 residues. The germline V gene has CDR1 SGHNT and CDR2 YENEEA. For the CDR3, the DNA is TGTGCCAGCAGCTTATGGGCCGGGACAGCTAACTATGGCTACACCTTC. Translated, it gives CASSLWAGTANYGYTF.

This rearrangement joins TRBV19 to TRBJ2-1, with a tentative D call TRBD2 (6 bases). Looked up from germline, CDR1 is LNHDA and CDR2 is SQIVND (reference sequence). Deletions cut 9 bases from V and 0 bases from J, with 21 bases between. The CDR3 runs to 17 residues. This chain's CDR3 is CASRDGLAYSSYNEQFF. CDR3 DNA: TGTGCCAGCCGAGATGGCCTAGCGTATAGCTCCTACAATGAGCAGTTCTTC.